Presented here are 14 T cell receptor beta chains from one specimen sequenced in a study of blood T cell repertoires in COVID-19. The table came from immunoSEQ multiplex PCR; TCRdb's copy has only in-frame clones and leaves some out. The table shows over 200,000 clones, with about 85% occurring only once. Sequencing was done on a sample of PBMCs or T cells enriched from blood (not recorded which). Receptors originate from a man in his forties who had recovered from COVID-19.

The V call is TRBV28, the J call TRBJ1-5; 9 nucleotides align to TRBD1. After removal of 8 bases from V and 15 bases from J, the junction contained 5 bases not matched to a gene. Looked up from germline, CDR1 is MDHEN and CDR2 is SYDVKM. CDR3 size: 10 residues. For the CDR3, the DNA is TGTGCCAGCGGGACAGGGATGGTGCATTTT. It translates to CASGTGMVHF.

In its sample, this clone was seen once. CDR3 sequence (DNA): TGCGCCAGCTGGACAGGCCGGGCCGGGGAGCTGTTTTTT. It specifies CASWTGRAGELFF. V gene TRBV10-2 combines with J gene TRBJ2-2; 7 bases are a match to TRBD1. V gave up 8 bases and J gave up 6 bases; unmatched junction bases: 6. The CDR3 runs to 13 residues. CDR1 and CDR2 (germline): WSHSY, SAAADI.

V usage is TRBV19 and J usage is TRBJ1-6, with TRBD1 identical over 8 bases. The V gene's germline CDR1 is LNHDA and CDR2 SQIVND (reference sequence). The CDR3 contains 13 residues. V shed 9 bases, J shed 11 bases, and the junction held 9 bases outside the gene matches. CDR3 sequence reads: CASNDRGGTPLHF. DNA of the CDR3: TGTGCCAGCAATGACAGGGGCGGAACACCCCTCCACTTT.

The chain employs TRBV9 and TRBJ2-1; TRBD2 agrees at 10 bases. From germline, CDR1 is SGDLS and CDR2 YYNGEE. The CDR3 runs to 15 residues. V gave up 0 bases and J gave up 5 bases; unmatched junction bases: 2. CDR3 in DNA: TGTGCCAGCAGCGTAGCGGGACTAGCGCACAATGAGCAGTTCTTC. It translates to CASSVAGLAHNEQFF.

V usage is TRBV30 and J usage is TRBJ2-5, with 9 bases matching TRBD1. V was clipped by 3 bases and J by 1 base; unmatched bases: 3. Germline values: CDR1 GTSNPN, CDR2 SVGIG (reference sequence). The CDR3 covers 14 residues. The CDR3 nucleotides read TGTGCCTGGAGGGAACAGGGGGCCCAAGAGACCCAGTACTTC. Translated, it gives CAWREQGAQETQYF. Full variable domain (rest looked up from reference TRBV30 and TRBJ2-5): SQTIHQWPATLVQPVGSPLSLECTVEGTSNPNLYWYRQAAGRGLQLLFYSVGIGQISSEVPQNLSASRPQDRQFILSSKKLLLSDSGFYLCAWREQGAQETQYFGPGTRLLVL.

Here the CDR3 DNA reads TGCGCCAGCAGCGCCGGGACAATGGAACCCAAAGAAGCTTTCTTT. It encodes CASSAGTMEPKEAFF. The rearrangement links TRBV5-1 to TRBJ1-1, with a weak D call TRBD1 (6 bases). The CDR3 is 15 amino acids. V was cut by 4 bases and J by 8 bases, with 21 bases left in between. Germline loops: CDR1 SGHRS, CDR2 YFSETQ.

The chain joins TRBV9 to TRBJ1-2; TRBD1 aligns across 8 bases. Germline V gives CDR1 SGDLS, CDR2 YYNGEE. The V segment lost 5 bases and the J segment 8 bases; nucleotides outside the gene matches: 17. The CDR3 is 16 amino acids. In DNA form, the CDR3 reads TGTGCCAGCAGTCCTAGTGTAGGACAGGGTGGATCCGGCTACACCTTC. Translating it yields CASSPSVGQGGSGYTF.

The gene calls are TRBV28 and TRBJ1-6; 9 nucleotides align to TRBD1. Germline V CDR1 and CDR2: MDHEN, SYDVKM. V was pared by 6 bases and J by 7 bases, with 7 bases of the junction left unmatched. This CDR3 region has 15 residues. The CDR3, as DNA: TGTGCCAGCAGCCTTACGGGACAGGGAAATTCACCCCTCCACTTT. Residues: CASSLTGQGNSPLHF.

The chain employs TRBV6-5 and TRBJ1-2; tentatively, D is TRBD1 (5 bases). Deletions cut 5 bases from V and 2 bases from J, with 9 bases between. The CDR3 runs to 13 residues. Germline V gene data show CDR1 as MNHEY and CDR2 as SVGAGI. This CDR3 is CASSKGQNYGYTF. CDR3 coding DNA: TGTGCCAGCAGTAAGGGGCAGAACTATGGCTACACCTTC.

The chain recombines TRBV5-1 with TRBJ1-4; 9 positions match TRBD1. Germline trimming cut 4 bases from V and 8 bases from J; bases unmatched to any gene: 6. Germline V gene sequence: CDR1 SGHRS, CDR2 YFSETQ. The length of the CDR3 is 14 residues. This CDR3 reads CASSPDRGSEKLFF. The CDR3, as DNA: TGCGCCAGCAGCCCTGACAGGGGGAGCGAAAAACTGTTTTTT.

The chain carries TRBV28 and TRBJ2-7; tentatively, D is TRBD1 (6 bases). The germline V gene encodes CDR1 MDHEN and CDR2 SYDVKM. Trimming removed 5 bases at V and 1 base at J, with 12 bases between. This CDR3 is built from 14 residues. The CDR3 DNA sequence: TGTGCCAGCAGTGGCTCCGACAGGTCCTACGAGCAGTACTTC. It codes for CASSGSDRSYEQYF.

The chain combines TRBV24-1 with TRBJ1-3, with D uncertain. Between the trimmed V and J ends, which lost 5 bases and 4 bases, there was a span of 11 bases. CDR1 KGHDR and CDR2 SFDVKD come from the germline V gene. The CDR3 contains 14 residues. The CDR3 coding sequence is TGTGCCACCAGTGCTACGTCGGGAGGAAACACCATATATTTT. This translates into CATSATSGGNTIYF.

The V call is TRBV3-1 (or the pseudogene TRBV3-2), the J call TRBJ1-5; 8 bases are shared with TRBD1. Germline V gene data show CDR1 as LGHDT and CDR2 as YNNKEL (reference sequence). The ends lost 4 bases at V and 0 bases at J; junction bases unmatched: 2. CDR3 length: 15 amino acids. The CDR3 spells CASSRDRGSNQPQHF. CDR3 sequence (DNA): TGTGCCAGCAGCCGCGACAGGGGTAGCAATCAGCCCCAGCATTTT.

This rearrangement joins TRBV3-1 (or the pseudogene TRBV3-2) to TRBJ2-7, with 9 positions matching TRBD1. CDR1 and CDR2 from the germline V gene are LGHDT and YNNKEL (reference sequence). This CDR3 has 16 amino acids. V lost 1 base, J lost 7 bases, and 11 bases stayed unmatched. The CDR3 nucleotides read TGTGCCAGCAGCCAAGCAGGTACAGGGGGCTCAGGGGAGCAGTACTTC. This translates into CASSQAGTGGSGEQYF.